The 10 T cell receptor beta chains below come from one sample, sequenced in a study of T cells in Graves' hyperthyroidism and ophthalmopathy. Amplification yielded TCR beta CDR3 regions, with RNA transcripts as the source. The TCR CDR3 was amplified in a first-round RT-PCR using the HTBI primer set. TCRdb fed the multiplex PCR reads into MiXCR, producing one record per CDR3 protein. The repertoire holds 490,000 or so distinct CDR3 sequences, with roughly 45% as singletons. Sequencing was performed on peripheral blood or thyroid tissue (not recorded which). These receptors were collected from an adult woman with Graves' disease, either hyperthyroidism or ophthalmopathy (not recorded which).

The chain employs TRBV7-8 and TRBJ1-1, with D perhaps TRBD1 (5 bases). V was cut by 5 bases and J by 0 bases, with 22 bases left in between. The CDR3 has 18 amino acids. The germline V gene has CDR1 SGHVS and CDR2 FQNEAQ. The DNA for the CDR3 is TGTGCCAGCAGCGAAGACCGCGCCTCCTGGGGGATGAACACTGAAGCTTTCTTT. Amino acid sequence: CASSEDRASWGMNTEAFF.

This chain links TRBV15 with TRBJ2-6; D is undetermined. The CDR3 has 16 residues. From germline, CDR1 is LNHNV and CDR2 YYDKDF (reference sequence). The ends were cut back, 5 bases at V and 0 bases at J, with 11 bases in the middle. The CDR3 DNA reads as TGTGCCACCAGCCCACGAGCAGGCTCTGGGGCCAACGTCCTGACTTTC. Translating it yields CATSPRAGSGANVLTF.

This clonotype has a count of ten or more. V and J are TRBV10-3 and TRBJ2-5; no definite D call. There are 15 residues in the CDR3. Germline lookup yields CDR1 ENHRY and CDR2 SYGVKD. The V gene lost 9 bases and the J gene lost 5 bases, with 22 bases spanning the gap. The CDR3 region is CAIASLNLGAETQYF. DNA of the CDR3: TGTGCCATAGCATCGTTAAACCTAGGTGCGGAGACCCAGTACTTC.

This clonotype was observed many times. The chain employs TRBV19 and TRBJ2-5; either TRBD1 or TRBD2 may fit D (5 bases each). The CDR3 consists of 15 residues. The V end was cut by 7 bases, the J end by 6 bases, with 21 bases between. In germline, CDR1 is LNHDA, CDR2 SQIVND (reference sequence). CDR3 coding DNA: TGTGCCAGTACTGACAGCGGTCGAAATGATAAGACCCAGTACTTC. Translated: CASTDSGRNDKTQYF.

This clonotype was counted at least ten times. The chain combines TRBV7-2 with TRBJ2-7, with no clear D. Germline CDR1 and CDR2: SGHTA and FQGNSA. Trimming took 0 bases from V and 5 from J, leaving 11 bases between them. The CDR3 totals 14 residues. The CDR3 DNA reads TGTGCCAGCAGCTTAGCGCTAGTCAGCCACGAGCAGTACTTC. Translated: CASSLALVSHEQYF.

This clonotype was found once. V gene TRBV20-1 combines with J gene TRBJ1-2; tentative D call: TRBD1 (6 bases). CDR3 length: 14 residues. Trimming left V 1 base short and J 6 bases short, with 15 bases between. The germline V gene encodes CDR1 DFQATT and CDR2 SNEGSKA (reference sequence). The CDR3 loop is CSARGRPGDDGYTF. CDR3 nucleotides: TGCAGTGCTAGAGGGAGGCCAGGGGACGATGGCTACACCTTC.

This clonotype appeared many times. Compared with germline, one end of the junction differs, possibly owing to a read error. V gene TRBV7-2 combines with J gene TRBJ1-3, with D perhaps matching TRBD1 (5 bases). The CDR3 loop spans 16 amino acids. CDR1 is SGHTA, CDR2 FQGNSA, per germline. The CDR3 region is CASSLAGPYSGNTIYF. The CDR3 DNA reads TGTGCCAGCAGCCTAGCAGGGCCTTACTCTGGAAACACCATATATTTT.

This rearrangement joins TRBV7-3 to TRBJ2-5; 7 bases align to TRBD2. The ends lost 5 bases at V and 2 bases at J; junction bases unmatched: 8. In germline, CDR1 is SGHTA, CDR2 FQGTGA. CDR3 length equals 15 residues. This chain's CDR3 is CASSQGEGGQETQYF. CDR3 DNA: TGTGCCAGCAGCCAAGGGGAGGGTGGGCAAGAGACCCAGTACTTC.

The chain is built from TRBV28 and TRBJ1-3; D unresolved. The germline CDR1 and CDR2 sequences are MDHEN and SYDVKM. This CDR3 is built from 15 residues. Trimming shortened V by 7 bases and J by 4 bases, and 17 bases separated the two germline ends. CDR3 residues: CASTLTAHGGNTIYF. As DNA, the CDR3 is TGTGCCAGCACCTTGACTGCCCACGGGGGAAACACCATATATTTT.

This chain uses TRBV7-9 with TRBJ1-1, with a tentative D call TRBD1 (6 bases). The CDR3 runs 12 residues. CDR1 and CDR2 from the germline V gene are SEHNR and FQNEAQ (reference sequence). The ends were cut back, 5 bases at V and 8 bases at J, with 12 bases in the middle. As DNA, the CDR3 is TGTGCCAGCAGCACCCGCGGGGGCGAAGCTTTCTTT. Translated, it gives CASSTRGGEAFF.